Detailed here is one TCR beta chain. Its antigen remains unknown. The sample originates from a study of human T cells and chemical hapten exposure. Study details: Per-sample TCR yield variability stemmed mainly from small pooled library volume differences.

Whole-study results and caveats: Following DPC sensitization, TCRs present above 1 in 1000 frequency showed no change.

Time point given: healthy volunteer bleed at 6 weeks. Extraction yielded total RNA from whole blood (unfractionated). During construction of the library, unique molecular identifiers were attached to individual cDNA molecules for quantitative, reproducible TCR counting. Original analysis: Between about 23,224 and 700,000 TCRs appeared in each sample, and the median stood at approximately 100,000. One entry per CDR3 protein results from TCRdb running MiXCR on the RACE reads. These V and J calls are TCRdb output, not the study's own analysis. The sample includes some 81,000 distinct CDR3 sequences, around 9.4% seen only once; the top ten take about 1.8%. This clonotype originated in a female donor in good health. Some clones in this sample may be carry-over from other donors' samples. The sample was whole blood.

This CDR3 is CASSPRMSSYNSPLHF. The CDR3 coding sequence is TGTGCCAGCAGCCCCAGGATGAGCTCCTATAATTCACCCCTCCACTTT. V gene TRBV3-1 combines with J gene TRBJ1-6, with D unresolved. This CDR3 region has 16 residues. Germline loops: CDR1 LGHDT, CDR2 YNNKEL (reference sequence). V lost 4 bases and J 0 bases, leaving 10 bases between the germline ends.